This TCR beta chain stems from a study of cytomegalovirus exposure and HLA in healthy donors. Findings and limits, study-wide: Highly shared sequence variants in one cluster were likely a sequencing artifact.

The CDR3 is 13 residues long. V was pared by 0 bases and J by 3 bases, with 4 bases between. Germline V gene sequence: CDR1 SNHLY, CDR2 FYNNEI. PCR primers comprised 60 Vbeta and 13 Jbeta primers. Libraries were prepared by immunoSEQ multiplex PCR; TCRdb keeps only in-frame clonotypes and omits some of them. The sample carries roughly 100,000 clones, around 86% recorded once. Concerning this clone itself: The target antigen is unknown.

The sample comprised PBMCs. This receptor was obtained from a man aged 25-45 years in good health and CMV-seropositive. The V and J genes are TRBV2 and TRBJ2-3; D gene uncertain. The CDR3: CASSEARTDTQYF. The CDR3 DNA is TGTGCCAGCAGTGAAGCGCGGACAGATACGCAGTATTTT.